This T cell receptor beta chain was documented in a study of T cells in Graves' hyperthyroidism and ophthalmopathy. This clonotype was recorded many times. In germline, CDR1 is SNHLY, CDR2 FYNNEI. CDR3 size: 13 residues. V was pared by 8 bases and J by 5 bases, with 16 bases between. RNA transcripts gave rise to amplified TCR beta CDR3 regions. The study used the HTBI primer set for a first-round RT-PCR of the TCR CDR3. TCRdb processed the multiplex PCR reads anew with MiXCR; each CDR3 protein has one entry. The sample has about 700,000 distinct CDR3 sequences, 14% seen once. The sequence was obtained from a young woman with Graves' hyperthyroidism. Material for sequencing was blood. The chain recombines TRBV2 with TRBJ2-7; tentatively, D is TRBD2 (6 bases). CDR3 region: CASRGAGRNEQYF. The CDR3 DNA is TGTGCCAGCCGAGGGGCAGGGAGGAACGAGCAGTACTTC. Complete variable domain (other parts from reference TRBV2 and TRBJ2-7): EPEVTQTPSHQVTQMGQEVILRCVPISNHLYFYWYRQILGQKVEFLVSFYNNEISEKSEIFDDQFSVERPDGSNFTLKIRSTKLEDSAMYFCASRGAGRNEQYFGPGTRLTVT.